This passage covers 10 T cell receptor beta chains from one sample sequenced in a study of cytomegalovirus exposure and HLA in healthy donors. The PCR contained 60 Vbeta and 13 Jbeta primers. Sequencing used immunoSEQ multiplex PCR; TCRdb keeps in-frame clones, though not all of them. The top ten clones hold roughly 1.5% of a sample with roughly 43,000 clones, roughly 80% of them seen once. Specimen: PBMCs. These receptor sequences come from a man in his thirties or forties in good health and CMV-seronegative.

V is TRBV5-1 and J is TRBJ2-7; D unresolved. V was shortened by 0 bases and J by 1 base, with 5 bases between the two germline ends. The CDR3 spans 13 residues. Germline-derived CDR1 and CDR2 are SGHRS and YFSETQ. CDR3 protein: CASSLVQSYEQYF. In nucleotides, the CDR3 is TGCGCCAGCAGCTTGGTTCAGTCCTACGAGCAGTACTTC.

The chain uses TRBV10-3 and TRBJ2-3; maybe TRBD2 (6 bases). Germline CDR1 ENHRY, CDR2 SYGVKD. The V end was cut by 3 bases, the J end by 4 bases, with 11 bases between. This CDR3 comprises 14 residues. For the CDR3, the DNA is TGTGCCATCAGTGATGGGGGAGGCCCAGATACGCAGTATTTT. As protein: CAISDGGGPDTQYF.

This clone was counted once. The rearrangement uses TRBV7-2 and TRBJ2-5, with TRBD1 as a possible D gene (6 bases). Near its end, the DNA agrees better with TRBJ2-7, so the J call may be wrong. CDR1 SGHTA and CDR2 FQGNSA come from the germline V gene. The CDR3 has 15 amino acids. The CDR3 protein is CASSLVTGGSYEQYF. Written as DNA, the CDR3 is TGTGCCAGCAGCTTAGTGACAGGTGGCTCCTACGAGCAGTACTTC.

The V call is TRBV2, the J call TRBJ2-3; 7 positions agree with TRBD1. Per germline, CDR1 SNHLY and CDR2 FYNNEI. The CDR3 runs to 16 residues. V dropped 4 bases and J dropped 2; count of bases not matched to a gene: 9. CDR3 bases: TGTGCCAGCAGTGGATCGGCAGGGGGTATCACAGATACGCAGTATTTT. Translation: CASSGSAGGITDTQYF.

The V call is TRBV7-6, the J call TRBJ2-3, with 8 positions matching TRBD2. Germline lookup yields CDR1 SGHVS and CDR2 FNYEAQ. The CDR3 is made up of 19 amino acids. J gave up 0 bases and V 3 bases, and 14 bases lay outside the gene matches. CDR3 loop: CASSFEGPESGGSTDTQYF. The CDR3 DNA reads as TGTGCCAGCAGCTTTGAGGGACCCGAAAGCGGGGGAAGCACAGATACGCAGTATTTT.

V is TRBV6-6 and J is TRBJ2-5; possible D gene TRBD2, 6 bases. This CDR3 has 14 amino acids. V was trimmed by 2 bases and J by 3 bases, leaving 10 bases between them. CDR1 and CDR2 (germline): MNHNY, SVGAGI (reference sequence). This chain's CDR3 is CASSYTGVEETQYF. For the CDR3, the DNA is TGTGCCAGCAGTTACACGGGAGTGGAAGAGACCCAGTACTTC.

The chain combines TRBV5-1 with TRBJ2-7; TRBD2 aligns across 8 bases. This CDR3 contains 17 residues. J lost 3 bases, V lost 2 bases, and 13 bases had no gene match. Germline V gene sequence: CDR1 SGHRS, CDR2 YFSETQ. The CDR3 spells CASSFQGTSGGGYEQYF. Here the CDR3 DNA reads TGCGCCAGCAGCTTTCAGGGTACTAGCGGAGGGGGCTACGAGCAGTACTTC. The full variable domain, rest sourced from reference TRBV5-1 and TRBJ2-7, is KAGVTQTPRYLIKTRGQQVTLSCSPISGHRSVSWYQQTPGQGLQFLFEYFSETQRNKGNFPGRFSGRQFSNSRSEMNVSTLELGDSALYLCASSFQGTSGGGYEQYFGPGTRLTVT.

This chain uses TRBV6-5 with TRBJ1-1, with 8 bases lining up with TRBD1. Trimming at V came to 0 bases and at J to 1 base, leaving 4 bases not matched to a gene. This CDR3 region has 16 residues. Germline CDR1 reads MNHEY; CDR2 reads SVGAGI. CDR3 region: CASSYSRDRWNTEAFF. The CDR3 DNA follows: TGTGCCAGCAGTTACTCGAGGGACAGGTGGAACACTGAAGCTTTCTTT.

This chain connects TRBV6-5 to TRBJ2-5, with 8 bases that match TRBD2. With 0 bases clipped from V and 5 bases from J, the junction kept 5 bases outside the gene matches. The CDR3 is 15 residues long. Germline CDR1 MNHEY, CDR2 SVGAGI. As DNA, the CDR3 is TGTGCCAGCAGTTACTCGGTACTAGCGGCGGAGACCCAGTACTTC. This encodes CASSYSVLAAETQYF.

The chain joins TRBV27 to TRBJ2-6, with a weak D call TRBD2 (6 bases). V lost 3 bases, J lost 1 base, and 10 bases lay in between. Germline V lookup: CDR1 MNHEY, CDR2 SMNVEV (reference sequence). CDR3 length: 16 amino acids. The CDR3 protein is CASSFGGISGANVLTF. CDR3 DNA sequence: TGTGCCAGCAGTTTCGGGGGAATATCTGGGGCCAACGTCCTGACTTTC.